Presented here are 27 T cell receptor beta chains from one specimen sequenced in a study of CD8 T cells in ankylosing spondylitis. Each CDR3 protein is one row after TCRdb ran MiXCR on the 5' RACE reads. The sample holds around 490,000 distinct CDR3 sequences, less than 6% seen once. These TCRs' antigens remain unknown. Findings of the study overall: A TCR beta motif made of several highly homologous variants seemed typical of ankylosing spondylitis blood.

The specimen was blood, either unsorted or a sorted T cell fraction (not recorded which). Every receptor here comes from a male donor with ankylosing spondylitis.

This chain links TRBV28 with TRBJ1-2, with 11 positions matching TRBD1. This CDR3 region has 14 residues. V was pared by 6 bases and J by 8 bases, with 8 bases of the junction left unmatched. CDR1 is MDHEN, CDR2 SYDVKM, per germline. The CDR3 is CASRLGTGGWGYTF. CDR3 bases: TGTGCCAGCAGGCTCGGGACAGGGGGTTGGGGCTACACCTTC.

This clonotype has ten or more counts. The chain combines TRBV28 with TRBJ1-5; no definite D call. CDR1 is MDHEN and CDR2 is SYDVKM in the germline V gene. This CDR3 is 12 amino acids long. V lost 8 bases, J lost 1 base, and 6 bases lay in between. The CDR3 protein is CASYASNQPQHF. The CDR3 DNA reads TGTGCCAGCTACGCAAGCAATCAGCCCCAGCATTTT. Based on the CDR3 plus reference TRBV28 and TRBJ1-5, the full variable domain is DVKVTQSSRYLVKRTGEKVFLECVQDMDHENMFWYRQDPGLGLRLIYFSYDVKMKEKGDIPEGYSVSREKKERFSLILESASTNQTSMYLCASYASNQPQHFGDGTRLSIL.

This clonotype was recorded many times. V and J are TRBV20-1 and TRBJ2-6; no firm D call. This CDR3 comprises 16 residues. CDR1 DFQATT and CDR2 SNEGSKA come from the germline V gene (reference sequence). The V and J ends lost 2 bases and 5 bases respectively, with 16 bases between them. The CDR3 is CSARIAGDLWANVLTF. The CDR3, as DNA: TGCAGTGCTAGAATCGCAGGCGACCTTTGGGCCAACGTCCTGACTTTC.

This clonotype has ten or more counts. The chain links TRBV6-1 to TRBJ2-5; TRBD2 matches at 12 bases. Germline V lookup: CDR1 MNHNS, CDR2 SASEGT. After removal of 6 bases from V and 10 bases from J, the junction contained 9 bases not matched to a gene. CDR3 length equals 14 residues. Here the CDR3 DNA reads TGTGCCAGCAGCGTCTGGACTAGCGGGGCTGTCCAGTACTTC. This translates into CASSVWTSGAVQYF.

This clonotype was seen at least ten times. This chain links TRBV29-1 with TRBJ2-3; tentative D call: TRBD2 (5 bases). The CDR3 contains 14 residues. Trimming stripped 1 base from V and 4 bases from J, with 12 bases between. Germline CDR1 is SQVTM and CDR2 is ANQGSEA. Here the CDR3 reads CSVEGGRNADTQYF. The CDR3 bases are TGCAGCGTTGAAGGAGGGCGGAATGCAGATACGCAGTATTTT.

This clonotype was observed many times. This chain links TRBV29-1 with TRBJ1-1; no clear D. Germline values: CDR1 SQVTM, CDR2 ANQGSEA. V was clipped by 6 bases and J by 7 bases, with 9 bases between them. The CDR3 contains 10 residues. CDR3: CSVEVLEAFF. CDR3 DNA: TGCAGCGTCGAGGTACTTGAAGCTTTCTTT. The whole variable domain, remainder taken from reference TRBV29-1 and TRBJ1-1, is SAVISQKPSRDICQRGTSLTIQCQVDSQVTMMFWYRQQPGQSLTLIATANQGSEATYESGFVIDKFPISRPNLTFSTLTVSNMSPEDSSIYLCSVEVLEAFFGQGTRLTVV.

This clonotype was observed many times. The gene calls are TRBV29-1 and TRBJ2-7, with D perhaps being TRBD1 or TRBD2 (5 bases each). Germline lookup yields CDR1 SQVTM and CDR2 ANQGSEA. Trimming took 1 base from V and 1 from J, leaving 11 bases between them. The CDR3 is 14 amino acids. In DNA, the CDR3 is TGCAGCGTTGAAGGGGACGGCGAATCCTACGAGCAGTACTTC. Amino acids: CSVEGDGESYEQYF.

This clonotype showed up many times. This chain connects TRBV5-6 to TRBJ2-2; 9 nucleotides align to TRBD2. V dropped 7 bases and J dropped 7; count of bases not matched to a gene: 14. The CDR3 length is 16 residues. CDR1 SGHDT and CDR2 YYEEEE come from the germline V gene. The CDR3 DNA follows: TGTGCCAGCCACCGGGGGTCTAGCGGGATCGACGGGGAGCTGTTTTTT. Translated: CASHRGSSGIDGELFF.

This chain uses TRBV10-3 with TRBJ2-1; 7 bases line up with TRBD2. The CDR3 consists of 16 residues. From germline, CDR1 is ENHRY and CDR2 SYGVKD. Trimming took 3 bases from V and 4 from J; bases not matched to a gene: 9. In DNA, the CDR3 is TGTGCCATCAGTGAAAGTCGGGCTAGCGGATACAATGAGCAGTTCTTC. Protein product: CAISESRASGYNEQFF.

The chain combines TRBV28 with TRBJ2-1, with 9 bases that match TRBD2. The CDR3 runs to 17 residues. With 4 bases clipped from V and 11 bases from J, the junction kept 18 bases outside the gene matches. Germline CDR1 is MDHEN and CDR2 is SYDVKM. CDR3 sequence: CASSSPAGGPLAKQQFF. DNA for the CDR3: TGTGCCAGCAGTTCGCCGGCGGGGGGGCCTCTCGCGAAGCAGCAGTTCTTC.

This clonotype occurred many times. The chain links TRBV20-1 to TRBJ2-2; D unresolved. Germline V gives CDR1 DFQATT, CDR2 SNEGSKA (reference sequence). The CDR3 length is 13 residues. Trimming took off 0 bases at V and 7 bases at J, with 9 bases between the two ends. The CDR3 loop reads CSARDESDGELFF. The CDR3 DNA sequence: TGCAGTGCTAGAGATGAAAGCGACGGGGAGCTGTTTTTT.

In its sample, this clonotype was seen a few times. V is TRBV6-5 and J is TRBJ2-7; 7 nucleotides match TRBD2. This CDR3 is built from 12 residues. Germline CDR1 and CDR2: MNHEY and SVGAGI. Trimming cost V 3 bases and J 9 bases; bases outside gene matches: 5. CDR3 sequence (DNA): TGTGCCAGCAGTTATGGGAGGGGCGGGCAGTACTTC. Its translation is CASSYGRGGQYF.

This clonotype was counted at least ten times. This rearrangement joins TRBV11-3 to TRBJ2-1; possible D gene TRBD2, 6 bases. CDR3 length equals 14 residues. Trimming took off 1 base at V and 8 bases at J, with 12 bases between the two ends. The germline V gene encodes CDR1 SGHNT and CDR2 YENEEA. The CDR3 DNA sequence: TGTGCCAGCAGCTTAGGGTGGGGGGATCATGAGCAGTTCTTC. Translation gives CASSLGWGDHEQFF.

This clonotype has a count of ten or more. The chain couples TRBV20-1 to TRBJ2-1; D may be TRBD1 or TRBD2 (5 bases each). The CDR3 covers 12 residues. Trimming took off 7 bases at V and 4 bases at J, with 11 bases between the two ends. CDR1 is DFQATT, CDR2 SNEGSKA, per germline (reference sequence). CDR3 nucleotides: TGCAGTGTGAATGGGGGTTACAATGAGCAGTTCTTC. It yields the protein CSVNGGYNEQFF.

This clonotype was observed many times. The chain combines TRBV29-1 with TRBJ2-1; D could derive from TRBD1 or TRBD2 (6 bases each). Looked up from germline, CDR1 is SQVTM and CDR2 is ANQGSEA. The CDR3 covers 18 residues. Trimming removed 7 bases at V and 3 bases at J, with 28 bases between. The CDR3 region has the DNA TGCAGCGCTGAGGGGGACTTGGGGGGAAGGGGGGTCTACAATGAGCAGTTCTTC. It specifies CSAEGDLGGRGVYNEQFF.

This clonotype was seen many times. This chain joins TRBV28 and TRBJ2-1, with 7 bases that match TRBD2. This CDR3 has 11 amino acids. J lost 14 bases, V lost 3 bases, and 4 bases had no gene match. CDR1 is MDHEN, CDR2 SYDVKM, per germline. The CDR3 region has the DNA TGTGCCAGCAGTTTGACTAGCTCTAAGTTCTTC. Translation: CASSLTSSKFF. Based on the CDR3 plus reference TRBV28 and TRBJ2-1, the full variable domain is DVKVTQSSRYLVKRTGEKVFLECVQDMDHENMFWYRQDPGLGLRLIYFSYDVKMKEKGDIPEGYSVSREKKERFSLILESASTNQTSMYLCASSLTSSKFFGPGTRLTVL.

This clonotype was detected many times. V usage is TRBV14 and J usage is TRBJ1-2; tentative D call: TRBD1 (6 bases). V was trimmed by 2 bases and J by 4 bases, leaving 14 bases between them. CDR1 is SGHDN, CDR2 FVKESK, per germline. This CDR3 region has 15 residues. The CDR3 here is CASSQPGQYGYGYTF. The CDR3 DNA reads TGTGCCAGCAGCCAACCGGGACAATATGGCTATGGCTACACCTTC.

This clonotype appeared many times. The chain recombines TRBV20-1 with TRBJ2-4; 9 bases align to TRBD1. The length of the CDR3 is 16 residues. After removal of 5 bases from V and 4 bases from J, the junction contained 12 bases not matched to a gene. Germline V gene data show CDR1 as DFQATT and CDR2 as SNEGSKA (reference sequence). In DNA form, the CDR3 reads TGCAGTGCTGAAGAAAAAACAGGGGGCGCGAAAAACATTCAGTACTTC. Translated: CSAEEKTGGAKNIQYF.

The chain combines TRBV14 with TRBJ1-6, with D unclear. The CDR3 runs to 16 residues. Germline values: CDR1 SGHDN, CDR2 FVKESK. V was trimmed by 4 bases and J by 0 bases, leaving 10 bases between them. The CDR3 loop reads CASSPRPGSYNSPLHF. The DNA for the CDR3 is TGTGCCAGCAGCCCGCGCCCCGGCTCCTATAATTCACCCCTCCACTTT.

This clonotype was observed many times. V usage is TRBV27 and J usage is TRBJ2-7; no firm D call. The CDR3 has 14 amino acids. Germline CDR1 reads MNHEY; CDR2 reads SMNVEV (reference sequence). Trimming cost V 2 bases and J 5 bases, with 13 bases left between them. The CDR3 sequence is CASSLGSHRNEQYF. The CDR3 DNA follows: TGTGCCAGCAGTTTAGGGTCCCACCGTAACGAGCAGTACTTC.

The table lists this clonotype with many counts. This sequence joins TRBV27 and TRBJ1-4, with 9 bases fitting TRBD1. Germline V gives CDR1 MNHEY, CDR2 SMNVEV (reference sequence). This CDR3 contains 15 residues. V was clipped by 5 bases and J by 8 bases; unmatched bases: 9. The CDR3, as DNA: TGTGCCAGCAGTCTCAGGGACAGGGTAGGCGAAAAACTGTTTTTT. This gives the protein CASSLRDRVGEKLFF.

This clonotype was counted many times. The chain recombines TRBV20-1 with TRBJ1-1; the D is unclear. V was cut by 2 bases and J by 1 base, with 8 bases left in between. This CDR3 contains 13 residues. In germline, CDR1 is DFQATT, CDR2 SNEGSKA (reference sequence). CDR3 loop: CSARIRENTEAFF. CDR3 DNA: TGCAGTGCTAGAATTAGGGAGAACACTGAAGCTTTCTTT.

This clonotype came up many times. The V call is TRBV7-9, the J call TRBJ1-2; D is unclear. CDR3 length: 13 amino acids. With 3 bases removed from V and 5 bases from J, the gap between germline ends came to 10 bases. Germline-derived CDR1 and CDR2 are SEHNR and FQNEAQ (reference sequence). In DNA form, the CDR3 reads TGTGCCAGCAGCTTGGGCCGCGGGTATGGCTACACCTTC. As protein: CASSLGRGYGYTF.

This clonotype came up many times. This chain connects TRBV27 to TRBJ2-7; D is unclear. V lost 1 base and J lost 3, with 22 bases in between. The CDR3 contains 18 residues. CDR1 and CDR2 from the germline V gene are MNHEY and SMNVEV (reference sequence). The CDR3 bases are TGTGCCAGCAGTTTATTTTCAGTCGGGCTAGACGGACGCTACGAGCAGTACTTC. It is translated as CASSLFSVGLDGRYEQYF.

This clonotype was observed many times. The V and J genes are TRBV6-2 or TRBV6-3 and TRBJ2-4; the D gene could be TRBD1 or TRBD2 (5 bases each). V lost 2 bases and J 9 bases, leaving 14 bases between the germline ends. The CDR3 extends over 14 amino acids. Germline values: CDR1 MNHEY, CDR2 SVGEGT. The CDR3 DNA reads as TGTGCCAGCAGTTACCTGGCCAGGGACGGCATTCAGTACTTC. Amino acid sequence: CASSYLARDGIQYF.

This clonotype occurred many times. The chain is built from TRBV20-1 and TRBJ2-1; weak D call: TRBD2 (5 bases). Germline V gene data show CDR1 as DFQATT and CDR2 as SNEGSKA (reference sequence). V lost 4 bases to trimming and J lost 8 bases, with 9 bases between them. The CDR3 runs 11 residues. The CDR3 sequence: CSATTGDEQFF. CDR3 in DNA: TGCAGTGCTACCACCGGGGATGAGCAGTTCTTC.

This clonotype was counted ten times or more. The rearrangement joins TRBV27 to TRBJ2-2; a weak D match, TRBD2 (5 bases). The CDR3 runs to 14 residues. The V gene lost 5 bases and the J gene lost 0 bases, with 7 bases spanning the gap. Germline loops: CDR1 MNHEY, CDR2 SMNVEV (reference sequence). The DNA of the CDR3 is TGTGCCAGCAGTAGGAGGCCGAACACCGGGGAGCTGTTTTTT. Translation: CASSRRPNTGELFF.